A single sample is the source of the 12 T cell receptor beta chains below, sequenced in a study of identical twins. MiXCR, run by TCRdb on the 5' RACE reads, gives a single entry per CDR3 protein. The sample holds around 490,000 distinct CDR3 sequences, under 25% seen once. Another study also made use of these data, one on yellow fever vaccine responses in identical twins.

Sequenced material: CD4+ T cells sorted from blood. The receptors stem from a woman aged 18-29 years in good health.

The table lists this clonotype with many counts. The gene calls are TRBV5-1 and TRBJ2-7; a weak D match, TRBD1 (6 bases). Germline assignment: CDR1 SGHRS and CDR2 YFSETQ. The CDR3 runs to 13 residues. The germline V and J ends were trimmed by 4 bases and 4 bases, with 12 bases remaining between them. The CDR3 DNA follows: TGCGCCAGCAGCCCGAGGACAGCTTACGAGCAGTACTTC. It specifies CASSPRTAYEQYF.

Ten or more counts support this clonotype. J is TRBJ1-6 and V is TRBV3-1, with D possibly matching TRBD1 (6 bases). CDR3 size: 14 residues. CDR1 LGHDT and CDR2 YNNKEL come from the germline V gene (reference sequence). Trimming shortened V by 4 bases and J by 6 bases, and 10 bases separated the two germline ends. CDR3 nucleotides: TGTGCCAGCAGCCGGGACACTTCTAATTCACCCCTCCACTTT. Translating it yields CASSRDTSNSPLHF.

The chain employs TRBV3-1 and TRBJ2-3, with D hard to call. CDR1 LGHDT and CDR2 YNNKEL come from the germline V gene (reference sequence). This CDR3 spans 14 amino acids. Trimming took 1 base from V and 8 from J, leaving 13 bases between them. The CDR3 region is CASSQVEGMGTQYF. As DNA, the CDR3 is TGTGCCAGCAGCCAAGTGGAAGGGATGGGTACGCAGTATTTT.

The chain is built from TRBV6-2 or TRBV6-3 and TRBJ1-4; D perhaps matches TRBD1 (5 bases). Germline values: CDR1 MNHEY, CDR2 SVGEGT. Trimming removed 0 bases at V and 7 bases at J, with 15 bases between. This CDR3 has 16 residues. The DNA of the CDR3 is TGTGCCAGCAGTTACTCGTCACGGGGACTTGGTGAAAAACTGTTTTTT. Amino acid sequence: CASSYSSRGLGEKLFF.

The V call is TRBV4-2, the J call TRBJ2-3; D remains unclear. Trimming removed 0 bases from V and 4 bases from J, with 14 bases in between. Germline CDR1 LGHNA, CDR2 YNFKEQ. This CDR3 region has 16 residues. CDR3 nucleotide sequence: TGTGCCAGCAGCCAAGAGGGCGAGTCGAGAGCAGATACGCAGTATTTT. Its translation: CASSQEGESRADTQYF.

The rearrangement joins TRBV12-3 or TRBV12-4 to TRBJ2-3, with 9 positions matching TRBD1. The CDR3 totals 13 residues. The V segment lost 7 bases and the J segment 9 bases; nucleotides outside the gene matches: 8. CDR3 residues: CASTNRGQGTQYF. In DNA form, the CDR3 reads TGTGCCAGCACCAACAGGGGGCAGGGAACGCAGTATTTT.

The chain combines TRBV19 with TRBJ1-1; D is uncertain. This CDR3 has 13 residues. V lost 5 bases and J 3 bases, leaving 10 bases between the germline ends. CDR1 and CDR2 (germline): LNHDA, SQIVND (reference sequence). CDR3 protein: CASSGQFDTEAFF. The CDR3, as DNA: TGTGCCAGTAGTGGGCAATTTGACACTGAAGCTTTCTTT.

This clonotype was counted once. The chain recombines TRBV7-9 with TRBJ2-1; possibly TRBD1 for D (6 bases). CDR1 and CDR2 from the germline V gene are SEHNR and FQNEAQ (reference sequence). The CDR3 is made up of 15 amino acids. The V end lost 5 bases, the J end lost 5 bases, and 16 bases lay between the germline ends. CDR3 in amino acids: CASSLGQRNNNEQFF. The CDR3 DNA sequence: TGTGCCAGCAGCCTGGGACAAAGAAATAACAATGAGCAGTTCTTC.

The CDR3 sequence is CSVGGLDEKLFF. Here the CDR3 DNA reads TGCAGCGTTGGGGGGCTTGATGAAAAACTGTTTTTT. V gene TRBV29-1 combines with J gene TRBJ1-4, with D perhaps matching TRBD1 (6 bases). V was trimmed by 4 bases and J by 6 bases, leaving 9 bases between them. CDR1 and CDR2 from the germline V gene are SQVTM and ANQGSEA. The CDR3 totals 12 residues.

The chain links TRBV20-1 to TRBJ1-2; 7 positions agree with TRBD1. Germline values: CDR1 DFQATT, CDR2 SNEGSKA (reference sequence). With V trimmed by 4 bases and J by 6 bases, 17 bases remained unmatched. There are 16 residues in the CDR3. CDR3 sequence: CSATTTTGWPKDGYTF. CDR3 in DNA: TGCAGTGCTACTACCACGACAGGGTGGCCGAAAGATGGCTACACCTTC.

The CDR3 is CSARTLAGEGRWETQYF. DNA for the CDR3: TGCAGTGCTAGAACCCTAGCGGGGGAGGGCCGCTGGGAGACCCAGTACTTC. J is TRBJ2-5 and V is TRBV20-1; TRBD2 aligns across 10 bases. Germline V lookup: CDR1 DFQATT, CDR2 SNEGSKA (reference sequence). The CDR3 totals 17 residues. V was pared by 2 bases and J by 5 bases, with 14 bases of the junction left unmatched.

As for this clonotype: A much larger clone lies one base from this, so it may be a read error. The J gene is TRBJ2-2, the V gene TRBV9; unclear D gene. The germline V gene has CDR1 SGDLS and CDR2 YYNGEE. The CDR3 length is 11 residues. V lost 0 bases to trimming and J lost 7 bases, with 1 base between them. CDR3 sequence: CASSVDGELFF. Written as DNA, the CDR3 is TGTGCCAGCAGCGTAGACGGGGAGCTGTTTTTT.